The source of this T cell receptor beta chain is a study of shared clonotypes between healthy human individuals. Replicate PCRs from sorted subsets contained around 190 ng DNA, which is around 30,000 T cell genomes. Generated by immunoSEQ multiplex PCR, the TCRdb table keeps only in-frame clones and is missing some. There are approximately 720,000 clones in the sample; 90% to 95% occur only once, and about 24% lies in the top ten. Only CD45RO-negative cells positively selected for CCR7 counted as naive CD8 cells, so terminally differentiated effector memory CD45RA+ cells were excluded. Each sample came from a Caucasian adult donor living in Nashville, Tennessee. Trimming took 4 bases from V and 4 from J; bases not matched to a gene: 5. This CDR3 spans 16 amino acids. Per germline, CDR1 SGDLS and CDR2 YYNGEE.

The chain is built from TRBV9 and TRBJ1-4, with 12 bases matching TRBD1. Sequencing was performed on naive CD8+ T cells sorted from blood. The clonotype originates from a man younger than 45 in good health. CDR3 DNA: TGTGCCAGCAGCATAGGGACAGGGGGCGGTAATGAAAAACTGTTTTTT. Residues: CASSIGTGGGNEKLFF.